Below, 15 T cell receptor beta chains from the same sample are listed, as sequenced in a study of T cells in Graves' hyperthyroidism and ophthalmopathy. Template material for amplifying TCR beta CDR3 regions consisted of RNA transcripts. RT-PCR in the first round (using the HTBI primer set) targeted the TCR CDR3. TCRdb fed the multiplex PCR reads into MiXCR, producing one record per CDR3 protein. In the table there are over 450,000 distinct CDR3 sequences, approximately 17% of which are singletons. The sequencing sample was made of blood. These receptor sequences come from a woman under 30 with Graves' ophthalmopathy.

At least ten counts were recorded for this clonotype. The rearrangement links TRBV10-3 to TRBJ1-1, with D hard to call. There are 13 residues in the CDR3. Germline V lookup: CDR1 ENHRY, CDR2 SYGVKD. The V end was cut by 2 bases, the J end by 1 base, with 5 bases between. In DNA form, the CDR3 reads TGTGCCATCAGTGAGCAAGCGAACACTGAAGCTTTCTTT. Encoded protein: CAISEQANTEAFF.

Many counts were recorded for this clonotype. This sequence joins TRBV7-3 and TRBJ2-3; 7 bases match TRBD2. V lost 0 bases and J lost 5; bases outside the gene matches: 8. The CDR3 contains 16 residues. Germline V gene sequence: CDR1 SGHTA, CDR2 FQGTGA. The CDR3 DNA reads as TGTGCCAGCAGCTTAACGGGGAGGGGAGGGGAAGATACGCAGTATTTT. Its protein is CASSLTGRGGEDTQYF.

This clonotype was recorded at least ten times. J is TRBJ2-7 and V is TRBV27, with TRBD2 matching over 7 bases. The V segment lost 5 bases and the J segment 1 base; nucleotides outside the gene matches: 8. This CDR3 comprises 15 residues. Germline values: CDR1 MNHEY, CDR2 SMNVEV (reference sequence). This CDR3 reads CASSATAGESYEQYF. Written as DNA, the CDR3 is TGTGCCAGCAGTGCAACGGCGGGGGAGTCCTACGAGCAGTACTTC.

This clonotype was counted ten times or more. This sequence joins TRBV11-2 and TRBJ2-7, with D possibly being TRBD2 (7 bases). Germline CDR1 and CDR2: SGHAT and FQNNGV. This CDR3 spans 15 amino acids. V was shortened by 0 bases and J by 4 bases, with 13 bases between the two germline ends. The CDR3 region is CASSLDRTRGYEQYF. CDR3 bases: TGTGCCAGCAGCTTAGACCGGACTAGGGGGTACGAGCAGTACTTC.

The chain combines TRBV20-1 with TRBJ2-6; D uncertain. Germline CDR1 and CDR2: DFQATT and SNEGSKA (reference sequence). This CDR3 region has 16 residues. The V end lost 6 bases, the J end lost 4 bases, and 19 bases lay between the germline ends. This CDR3 is CSASLGVDSGANVLTF. DNA for the CDR3: TGCAGTGCCTCGCTTGGGGTAGACTCCGGGGCCAACGTCCTGACTTTC.

This clonotype was counted at least ten times. The V call is TRBV7-9, the J call TRBJ2-1; 16 nucleotides agree with TRBD2. Germline V gene data show CDR1 as SEHNR and CDR2 as FQNEAQ (reference sequence). Trimming at V came to 5 bases and at J to 8 bases, leaving 9 bases not matched to a gene. This CDR3 has 17 amino acids. This chain's CDR3 is CASSAGTSGRALDEQFF. In DNA form, the CDR3 reads TGTGCCAGCAGCGCCGGGACTAGCGGGAGGGCTTTGGATGAGCAGTTCTTC.

This clonotype was counted ten times or more. The gene calls are TRBV10-3 and TRBJ1-1; TRBD1 aligns across 8 bases. The junction had 3 bases not matched to a gene; V was cut back by 6 bases and J by 3 bases. Germline CDR1 is ENHRY and CDR2 is SYGVKD. This CDR3 has 13 residues. The chain's CDR3 is CAIRDRADTEAFF. The CDR3, as DNA: TGTGCCATCAGGGACAGGGCGGACACTGAAGCTTTCTTT.

There are many counts of this clonotype. The rearrangement links TRBV7-9 to TRBJ1-1, with D possibly matching TRBD1 (5 bases). Germline-derived CDR1 and CDR2 are SEHNR and FQNEAQ (reference sequence). The CDR3 has 17 residues. V lost 1 base and J lost 1, with 16 bases in between. CDR3 loop: CASSLDYRGRGNTEAFF. CDR3 sequence (DNA): TGTGCCAGCAGCTTAGATTATAGGGGCAGAGGGAACACTGAAGCTTTCTTT.

V usage is TRBV6-2 or TRBV6-3 and J usage is TRBJ1-5, with unresolved D. The V end lost 7 bases, the J end lost 5 bases, and 18 bases lay between the germline ends. The CDR3 consists of 15 residues. Germline CDR1 and CDR2: MNHEY and SVGEGT. In DNA, the CDR3 is TGTGCCAGCAAAGGTAAGGGAGGGCGCCATCAGCCCCAGCATTTT. Encoded protein: CASKGKGGRHQPQHF.

This clonotype was detected once. The J gene is TRBJ2-3, the V gene TRBV11-2, with 12 bases matching TRBD2. Germline loops: CDR1 SGHAT, CDR2 FQNNGV. With V trimmed by 7 bases and J by 4 bases, 9 bases remained unmatched. This CDR3 is built from 16 residues. Written as DNA, the CDR3 is TGTGCCAGCATCAACGTCCTAGCGGGGGGGCCAGATACGCAGTATTTT. Amino acid sequence: CASINVLAGGPDTQYF.

V and J are TRBV12-3 or TRBV12-4 and TRBJ2-6; D may correspond to TRBD1 or TRBD2 (5 bases each). Trimming cost V 5 bases and J 0 bases, with 11 bases left between them. The CDR3 loop spans 16 amino acids. The CDR3 DNA follows: TGTGCCAGCAGTGGGAGACAGATCTCTGGGGCCAACGTCCTGACTTTC. It codes for CASSGRQISGANVLTF.

This clonotype was seen ten or more times. The chain links TRBV6-1 to TRBJ2-1, with 7 bases lining up with TRBD1. From germline, CDR1 is MNHNS and CDR2 SASEGT. The V and J ends lost 5 bases and 0 bases, in that order; junction bases with no gene match: 4. This CDR3 spans 15 amino acids. The CDR3, as DNA: TGTGCCAGCAGTTTGGGACAGAGCTCCTACAATGAGCAGTTCTTC. It translates to CASSLGQSSYNEQFF.

V is TRBV4-1 and J is TRBJ2-1; the D is unclear. The CDR3 totals 14 residues. The V gene lost 0 bases and the J gene lost 9 bases, with 12 bases spanning the gap. CDR1 and CDR2 (germline): MGHRA, YSYEKL. In DNA, the CDR3 is TGCGCCAGCAGCCAAGATCAGGCAGCCGCTGAGCAGTTCTTC. Protein sequence: CASSQDQAAAEQFF.

This clonotype was counted only a few times. The chain employs TRBV15 and TRBJ2-1; D gene ambiguous. This CDR3 spans 17 amino acids. From germline, CDR1 is LNHNV and CDR2 YYDKDF (reference sequence). The V and J ends lost 0 bases and 9 bases respectively, with 21 bases between them. The CDR3 DNA is TGTGCCACCAGCAGAGATCGAGTCCTGAGTAGGTCCAGTGAGCAGTTCTTC. This translates into CATSRDRVLSRSSEQFF.

This clonotype was recorded many times. The DNA for the CDR3 is TGTGCCAGCAGCTTAGTTAGGGCTAGCGGGAGCTACGAGCAGTACTTC. Amino acid sequence: CASSLVRASGSYEQYF. The J gene is TRBJ2-7, the V gene TRBV7-2; 10 positions agree with TRBD2. The J segment lost 3 bases and the V segment lost 1 base, leaving 6 bases of the junction unmatched. The germline V gene encodes CDR1 SGHTA and CDR2 FQGNSA. This CDR3 has 16 amino acids.